This paragraph reports one T cell receptor (beta chain). This CDR3 has 14 residues. V was cut by 4 bases and J by 2 bases, with 12 bases left in between. Germline V gene data show CDR1 as LNHDA and CDR2 as SQIVND (reference sequence). The data were produced by immunoSEQ multiplex PCR, yet TCRdb's version contains in-frame clones alone and is incomplete. The table records nearly 100,000 clones, over 80% of them present only once. Each of the patients experienced relapse following autologous stem cell transplantation, and their brentuximab vedotin exposure differed. This sample is drawn from a study of PD-1 blockade in classical Hodgkin lymphoma.

The source of this sequence is a human donor with classical Hodgkin lymphoma. The chain uses TRBV19 and TRBJ2-7; the D is unclear. The sample here was peripheral blood mononuclear cells (PBMCs), taken at baseline. CDR3 loop: CASSRAGTTYEQYF. CDR3 coding DNA: TGTGCCAGTAGTAGAGCAGGAACAACCTACGAGCAGTACTTC.